These 3 T cell receptor beta chains were all obtained from the same sample, sequenced in a study of early T cells in non-severe SARS-CoV-2 infection. TCRdb reprocessed the 5' RACE reads via MiXCR and lists one record per CDR3 protein. The data hold 48,000 or so distinct CDR3 sequences, with 6.2% observed a single time. This specimen was whole blood, taken at baseline. The receptor source for this set is an adult who was a healthcare worker with PCR-confirmed SARS-CoV-2 infection or an uninfected control (not recorded which).

This clonotype was seen ten or more times. The chain has TRBV5-1 and TRBJ2-7, with D hard to call. Germline CDR1 is SGHRS and CDR2 is YFSETQ. The CDR3 covers 13 residues. Between the trimmed V and J ends, which lost 2 bases and 3 bases, there was a span of 9 bases. DNA for the CDR3: TGCGCCAGCAGCTTCTATACGGGCTACGAGCAGTACTTC. Its translation: CASSFYTGYEQYF.

This rearrangement joins TRBV12-3 or TRBV12-4 to TRBJ2-3, with TRBD2 as a possible D gene (5 bases). This CDR3 has 14 residues. Trimming took off 5 bases at V and 2 bases at J, with 11 bases between the two ends. The CDR3 bases are TGTGCCAGCAGTCGAATGGGAGCCACAGATACGCAGTATTTT. Its protein is CASSRMGATDTQYF.

The rearrangement joins TRBV28 to TRBJ1-1, with D possibly being TRBD1 (5 bases). Trimming took off 5 bases at V and 5 bases at J, with 12 bases between the two ends. There are 13 residues in the CDR3. CDR1 is MDHEN, CDR2 SYDVKM, per germline. The CDR3 DNA is TGTGCCAGCAGTGTGGCAGGGAGGACTGAAGCTTTCTTT. Its protein is CASSVAGRTEAFF.